The 7 T cell receptor beta chains listed next were all sequenced from one sample in a study of T-cell memory formation after mild COVID-19. MiXCR, applied by TCRdb to the 5' RACE reads, yields one record per CDR3 protein. The table shows approximately 300,000 distinct CDR3 sequences, with 15% to 20% occurring only once. Sequences were obtained from PBMCs or a T cell subset sorted from them (not recorded which). Every receptor here comes from a man aged 18 to 29 who had mild COVID-19 (a few samples of this study predate the infection). Cell type and time point are not known.

This clonotype was counted between two and nine times. CDR3 in DNA: TGTGCCAGCAGCTCAGATCAGGGACCGCAGTATTTT. Protein: CASSSDQGPQYF. The chain joins TRBV7-2 to TRBJ2-3; the D call may be TRBD1 or TRBD2 (5 bases each). Germline lookup yields CDR1 SGHTA and CDR2 FQGNSA. This CDR3 spans 12 amino acids. V dropped 4 bases and J dropped 10 bases, with 12 bases sitting between them.

This sequence joins TRBV15 and TRBJ1-5; D gene uncertain. V lost 1 base, J lost 4 bases, and 2 bases lay in between. The germline gives CDR1 LNHNV, CDR2 YYDKDF (reference sequence). The CDR3 consists of 12 residues. Here the CDR3 reads CATSRGNQPQHF. The CDR3 DNA follows: TGTGCCACCAGCAGAGGGAATCAGCCCCAGCATTTT.

Only a few counts were recorded for this clonotype. This chain connects TRBV19 to TRBJ1-2, with TRBD1 matching 9 bases. The ends lost 5 bases at V and 7 bases at J; junction bases unmatched: 11. Looked up from germline, CDR1 is LNHDA and CDR2 is SQIVND (reference sequence). This CDR3 contains 15 residues. The CDR3 loop reads CASSFDRGSYSGYTF. The CDR3 coding sequence is TGTGCCAGTAGTTTCGACAGGGGGTCCTACTCTGGCTACACCTTC.

Ten or more counts support this clonotype. The chain uses TRBV3-1 and TRBJ2-4; 8 bases line up with TRBD2. V gave up 5 bases and J gave up 1 base; unmatched junction bases: 10. Germline CDR1 and CDR2: LGHDT and YNNKEL (reference sequence). CDR3 size: 17 residues. The CDR3 loop is CASSSNDGGAAKNIQYF. CDR3 nucleotide sequence: TGTGCCAGCAGCTCAAATGACGGGGGGGCCGCCAAAAACATTCAGTACTTC.

The chain joins TRBV9 to TRBJ2-3, with TRBD2 matching 8 bases. The CDR3 covers 16 residues. V shed 0 bases and J 4 bases; nucleotides not matched to a gene: 7. CDR1 and CDR2 (germline): SGDLS, YYNGEE. DNA of the CDR3: TGTGCCAGCAGCGTAGTCGGAGCGGGGGTCGCAGATACGCAGTATTTT. Its translation: CASSVVGAGVADTQYF.

The chain couples TRBV6-1 to TRBJ2-7; D is unclear. Germline V gives CDR1 MNHNS, CDR2 SASEGT. With 4 bases removed from V and 2 bases from J, the gap between germline ends came to 3 bases. The CDR3 runs 11 residues. Written as DNA, the CDR3 is TGTGCCAGCAGTGGTACCTACGAGCAGTACGTC. Its protein is CASSGTYEQYV.

This clonotype was recorded a few times. The chain recombines TRBV27 with TRBJ2-7; 10 bases match TRBD1. V lost 3 bases and J lost 7; bases outside the gene matches: 9. CDR3 size: 15 residues. CDR1 is MNHEY and CDR2 is SMNVEV in the germline V gene (reference sequence). CDR3 region: CASSLRQGAPWEQYV. The DNA of the CDR3 is TGTGCCAGCAGTTTGCGACAGGGGGCCCCTTGGGAGCAGTACGTC.